This T cell receptor (beta chain) was identified during a study of T cell responses to AZD1222 COVID-19 vaccine. Findings and caveats of the study: Epitopes outside B.1.351 and B.1.1.7 mutated regions reportedly drew nearly half of spike TCRs. Among the donors, most were white British and more were female, and clonal diversity was possibly underestimated. Scientists sampled the repertoires only once the peak T cell response had passed.

With respect to this clone: Its specificity is not known.

Trimming cost V 6 bases and J 11 bases; bases outside gene matches: 9. This CDR3 is 12 amino acids long. This table comes from immunoSEQ multiplex PCR, and its TCRdb copy is limited to in-frame clones, with some not included. The sample has about 150,000 clones, about 92% seen once. Material: peripheral blood, obtained on day 0 of AZD1222 vaccination. The V and J genes are TRBV12-3 or TRBV12-4 and TRBJ1-1; 7 bases fit TRBD1. This receptor was obtained from an adult in good health. The CDR3 DNA sequence: TGTGCCAGCAGGGGACAGTTGGGTCCTGCTTTCTTT. Protein product: CASRGQLGPAFF.